A selection of T cell receptor beta chains follows, all from one sample in a study of graft-versus-host responses after intestinal transplantation. Sequenced by immunoSEQ multiplex PCR; TCRdb stores in-frame clones only, minus some. This sample has about 9,500 clones, with approximately 87% found just once. Here the sequenced sample was PBMCs, taken about 250 days after intestinal transplant. These receptors came from a human patient who received an intestinal transplant, so some T cells may come from the graft donor. Both conserved end residues are part of each CDR3. The D gene is left open where the match is weak. Clone size is not always given. Where it is, it says once, few, many or a class for expanded clones.

j_call | d_call | clone_size | v_call | cdr3_nt | cdr3_aa
TRBJ2-7 | NA | NA | TRBV19 | TGTGCCAGTAGTATTTCCCAGTCCCCCACGAAGAACTACGAGCAGTACTTC | CASSISQSPTKNYEQYF
TRBJ2-1 | NA | NA | TRBV6-5 | TGTGCCAGCAGTTACTCGGTCAGCCGTGAGCAGTTCTTC | CASSYSVSREQFF
TRBJ2-7 | NA | few | TRBV21-1 | TGTGCCAGCAGCAGTACAGTGACGAGAGTCTACGAGCAGTACTTC | CASSSTVTRVYEQYF
TRBJ2-3 | TRBD2 | NA | TRBV9 | TGTGCCAGCAGCGTAGCGGGAGGGTCCACAGATACGCAGTATTTT | CASSVAGGSTDTQYF
TRBJ2-3 | NA | NA | TRBV12-5 | TGTGCTAGTGCTACGGGTGATACGCAGTATTTT | CASATGDTQYF
TRBJ2-1 | NA | NA | TRBV5-1 | TGCGCCAGCAGCCCCGGGGTAGCGGCCTTTGAGCAGTTCTTC | CASSPGVAAFEQFF
TRBJ2-7 | TRBD2 | NA | TRBV4-1 | TGCGCCAGCAGCCAAGTTGAAACTAGCGGGACGGGCGAGCAGTACTTC | CASSQVETSGTGEQYF
TRBJ2-4 | TRBD2 | NA | TRBV6-6 | TGTGCCAGCAGCCCGGGACTAGCGAACATTCAGTACTTC | CASSPGLANIQYF
TRBJ2-7 | NA | NA | TRBV27 | TGTGCCAGCAGGGTCTACGAGCAGTACTTC | CASRVYEQYF
TRBJ2-1 | TRBD1 | NA | TRBV10-1 | TGCGCCAGCAGTGAGGAACAGGGGTTTAGCAATGAGCAGTTCTTC | CASSEEQGFSNEQFF
TRBJ2-3 | TRBD2 | NA | TRBV9 | TGTGCCAGCAGCGGGACTAGCGGGAGGGATACGCAGTATTTT | CASSGTSGRDTQYF
TRBJ2-3 | NA | NA | TRBV6-5 | TGTGCCAGCAAGGAGCAATCTAGCACAGATACGCAGTATTTT | CASKEQSSTDTQYF
TRBJ1-2 | NA | NA | TRBV6-4 | TGTGCCAGCAGTGATTTTAACAGCGCGGGCAGGTGCTATGGCTACACCTTC | CASSDFNSAGRCYGYTF
TRBJ2-7 | NA | few | TRBV6-6 | TGTGCCAGCAGCCCGGACATCCCGATTTACTACGAGCAGTACTTC | CASSPDIPIYYEQYF
TRBJ2-7 | TRBD2 | NA | TRBV27 | TGTGCCAGCAGTTACGGGACTAGCGGCTCCTACGAGCAGTACTTC | CASSYGTSGSYEQYF
TRBJ2-3 | TRBD1 | once | TRBV19 | TGTGCCAGTAGTATGGCAGACAGGGGGCATGGTACAGATACGCAGTATTTT | CASSMADRGHGTDTQYF
TRBJ1-1 | NA | NA | TRBV19 | TGTGCCACCAGACCGCCTCAGGTAAACACTGAAGCTTTCTTT | CATRPPQVNTEAFF
TRBJ2-7 | TRBD1 | NA | TRBV4-1 | TGCGCCAGCAGCCACACTTCTCCCGGGACAGGGACCTACGAGCAGTACTTC | CASSHTSPGTGTYEQYF
TRBJ1-1 | NA | NA | TRBV11-2 | TGTGCCAGCAGCTTAGGACCGCTGAACACTGAAGCTTTCTTT | CASSLGPLNTEAFF
TRBJ2-1 | TRBD2 | NA | TRBV18 | TGTGCCAGCTCACCACCGAAAGCGGGAGGGCCCAATGAGCAGTTCTTC | CASSPPKAGGPNEQFF
TRBJ2-3 | NA | NA | TRBV5-6 | TGTGCCAGCAGCTTGCGGTTAGCGGGCACAGATACGCAGTATTTT | CASSLRLAGTDTQYF
TRBJ2-7 | NA | NA | TRBV19 | TGTTCAACCAACGGCCGGGCAGGGGCGAATTTTGTGATAGGCTACGAGCAGTACTTC | CSTNGRAGANFVIGYEQYF
TRBJ1-1 | TRBD1 | NA | TRBV9 | TGTGCCAGCAGCGCCCGGACAGGGGCGATTGCCACTGAAGCTTTCTTT | CASSARTGAIATEAFF
TRBJ2-5 | TRBD1 | NA | TRBV7-8 | TGTGCCAGCAGCGCGTTCTGGACAGGGGCCCAAGAGACCCAGTACTTC | CASSAFWTGAQETQYF
TRBJ1-1 | NA | NA | TRBV13 | TGTGCCAGCAGCGTACAGGGTACTGAAGCTTTCTTT | CASSVQGTEAFF
TRBJ2-7 | TRBD1 | NA | TRBV27 | TGTGCCAGCAGTTCCGGGACAGGGGGCGGCTACGAGCAGTACTTC | CASSSGTGGGYEQYF
TRBJ1-5 | NA | few | TRBV19 | TGTGCCAGTAGTAAGGACCGTTATCAGCCCCAGCATTTT | CASSKDRYQPQHF
TRBJ2-5 | TRBD1 | NA | TRBV6-5 | TGTGCCAGCACCGACAGGGGGCGGAAGACCCAGTACTTC | CASTDRGRKTQYF
TRBJ2-1 | NA | NA | TRBV28 | TGTGCCAGCAGTTCCACCGCTCCGGGTTGGGGCAATGAGCAGTTCTTC | CASSSTAPGWGNEQFF
TRBJ2-1 | NA | NA | TRBV11-2 | TGTGCCAGCAGCCCTAGGAATGAGCAGTTCTTC | CASSPRNEQFF
TRBJ1-3 | NA | NA | TRBV4-3 | TGCGCCAGCAGCCAAGATGCAGGGCTAGAAAACACCATATATTTT | CASSQDAGLENTIYF
TRBJ2-4 | NA | NA | TRBV5-6 | TGTGCCAGCAGCTTGGGACAGGCCAAAAACATTCAGTACTTC | CASSLGQAKNIQYF
TRBJ1-1 | NA | NA | TRBV7-2 | TGTGCCAGCAGCCCCTGGGGAGGGGGGACTGAAGCTTTCTTT | CASSPWGGGTEAFF
TRBJ1-4 | NA | NA | TRBV7-2 | TGTGCCAGCAGCTTACTCGTGGGGTGGGGTGAAAAACTGTTTTTT | CASSLLVGWGEKLFF
TRBJ2-3 | NA | once | TRBV15 | TGTGCCACCAGCAGAGATCGGGGAGGCACAGATACGCAGTATTTT | CATSRDRGGTDTQYF